These T cell receptor beta chains were read from a single sample in a study of blood T cell repertoires in COVID-19. Libraries were prepared by immunoSEQ multiplex PCR; TCRdb keeps only in-frame clonotypes and omits some of them. The sample shows hundreds of thousands of clones, about 90% of them seen only once. The specimen sequenced was peripheral blood. These receptors were obtained from a woman aged 60-75 years with COVID-19, enrolled during active disease. CDR3s include the opening cysteine and the closing phenylalanine or tryptophan. The D gene is left open where the match is weak. The listing skips clone size in some rows; elsewhere it reads once, few, many or a size class.

once,TRBV2,TRBJ2-5,17,TRBD2,TGTGCCAGCATGGTCGTAGGAGCGGGGGGACGTCAAGAGACCCAGTACTTC,CASMVVGAGGRQETQYF
once,TRBV3-1/TRBV3-2,TRBJ1-2,16,TRBD1,TGTGCCAGCAGCCCGGGACAGGGGGCTGACAGCTATGGCTACACCTTC,CASSPGQGADSYGYTF
.,TRBV5-1,TRBJ1-1,15,.,TGCGCCAGCAGCTTTGGGCAGGGCCGGAACACTGAAGCTTTCTTT,CASSFGQGRNTEAFF
.,TRBV5-6,TRBJ2-7,16,.,TGTGCCAGCAGCTTGTATGACAGGCGGCCCTCCTACGAGCAGTACTTC,CASSLYDRRPSYEQYF
.,TRBV6-5,TRBJ2-7,14,TRBD1,TGTGCCAGCAGTTTGGGACAGCCGGTGAACGAGCAGTACTTC,CASSLGQPVNEQYF
.,TRBV19,TRBJ2-1,14,TRBD1,TGTGCCAGTAGTTGGGACAGGGGCCTCAATGAGCAGTTCTTC,CASSWDRGLNEQFF
.,TRBV5-4,TRBJ2-1,15,.,TGTGCCAGCAGCTCCCCGTACGGGGGAACGGGTGAGCAGTTCTTC,CASSSPYGGTGEQFF
.,TRBV7-9,TRBJ1-3,16,TRBD1,TGTGCCAGCAGCGGGGGACAGTCCAGCTCTGGAAACACCATATATTTT,CASSGGQSSSGNTIYF
.,TRBV6-5,TRBJ1-1,14,.,TGTGCCAGCAGATACGACAAGTCGAACACTGAAGCTTTCTTT,CASRYDKSNTEAFF
once,TRBV9,TRBJ1-5,14,.,TGTGCCAGCAGCGAGTTGGGAGACCATCAGCCCCAGCATTTT,CASSELGDHQPQHF
.,TRBV5-1,TRBJ2-2,13,.,TGCGCCAGCAGCCCAGGGAGGACCGGGGAGCTGTTTTTT,CASSPGRTGELFF
few,TRBV20-1,TRBJ2-7,14,TRBD2,TGCAGTGCGAGTAATCCAGCGGGGGTCTACGAGCAGTACTTC,CSASNPAGVYEQYF
.,TRBV11-2,TRBJ1-2,13,TRBD1,TGTGCCAGCAGCAACGGACAGGGCCATGGCTACACCTTC,CASSNGQGHGYTF
.,TRBV6-5,TRBJ1-6,13,.,TGTGCCAGCAGTTACTCGAGGAATTCACCCCTCCACTTT,CASSYSRNSPLHF
.,TRBV7-9,TRBJ2-1,16,TRBD1,TGTGCCAGCAGCCACCACAGGGGGCAAACCTACAATGAGCAGTTCTTC,CASSHHRGQTYNEQFF
.,TRBV7-8,TRBJ1-1,15,.,TGTGCCAGCAGCTCCCCCGGAGGGATGAACACTGAAGCTTTCTTT,CASSSPGGMNTEAFF
.,TRBV19,TRBJ2-5,14,.,TGTGCCAGTAGTACCCCCCGCGGGCAAGAGACCCAGTACTTC,CASSTPRGQETQYF
.,TRBV27,TRBJ2-6,17,TRBD1,TGTGCCAGCAGCTCCTCTACAGGGGCGGAAGGGGCCAACGTCCTGACTTTC,CASSSSTGAEGANVLTF
.,TRBV19,TRBJ2-2,14,TRBD1,TGTGCCAGTACCGGGGACAGAAACACCGGGGAGCTGTTTTTT,CASTGDRNTGELFF
.,TRBV5-6,TRBJ2-5,15,.,TGTGCCAGCAGTCGGCAAATGGGGGGGGCAGAGACCCAGTACTTC,CASSRQMGGAETQYF
.,TRBV5-1,TRBJ2-5,13,.,TGCGCCAGCAGCTTGGCCTTCCAAGAGACCCAGTACTTC,CASSLAFQETQYF
.,TRBV3-1/TRBV3-2,TRBJ1-6,13,.,TGTGCCAGCAGCCAAAATTGGAGGGAACCCCTCCACTTT,CASSQNWREPLHF
.,TRBV6-1,TRBJ1-2,13,.,TGTGCCAGCAGTGAGTTCCCCTACTATGGCTACACCTTC,CASSEFPYYGYTF
.,TRBV3-1/TRBV3-2,TRBJ2-1,16,TRBD2,TGTGCCAGCAGCCACTTAGCGGGGGGGCTTTATGGTGAGCAGTTCTTC,CASSHLAGGLYGEQFF
.,TRBV19,TRBJ1-3,14,TRBD1,TGTGCCAGTAGGCAGACAGGGGTCGGAAACACCATATATTTT,CASRQTGVGNTIYF
.,TRBV7-7,TRBJ2-5,14,.,TGTGCCAGCAGCCCGACGGGGGTAGTTGGGACCCAGTACTTC,CASSPTGVVGTQYF
.,TRBV18,TRBJ1-2,13,.,TGTGCCAGCTCACCAGCGGGAGGCTATGGCTACACCTTC,CASSPAGGYGYTF
.,TRBV5-1,TRBJ2-5,15,.,TGCGCCAGCAGCTTAGGCGGGATAAACCAAGAGACCCAGTACTTC,CASSLGGINQETQYF
.,TRBV9,TRBJ2-5,15,TRBD2,TGTGCCAGCCGCCTGGGGGGGGTGGGTCAAGAGACCCAGTACTTC,CASRLGGVGQETQYF
once,TRBV2,TRBJ2-2,15,.,TGTGCCAGCACGGAGCGACTAGGAGGGCCCGGGGAGCTGTTTTTT,CASTERLGGPGELFF
.,TRBV28,TRBJ2-3,14,TRBD2,TGTGCCAGCAGTTTCGGGGGGGCGTCGGATACGCAGTATTTT,CASSFGGASDTQYF
.,TRBV28,TRBJ2-3,16,.,TGTGCCAGCAGTTCCCCGACAGGTACTAGCACAGATACGCAGTATTTT,CASSSPTGTSTDTQYF
once,TRBV7-2,TRBJ2-6,15,TRBD2,TGTGCCAGCAGCCCCGGGGGGTCTGGGGCCAACGTCCTGACTTTC,CASSPGGSGANVLTF
.,TRBV19,TRBJ2-5,13,.,TGTGCCAGTAGAGACAGCCCCAAAGAGACCCAGTACTTC,CASRDSPKETQYF
.,TRBV7-2,TRBJ2-5,14,.,TGTGCCAGCAGCTTCCCCTCCAGGTTGGAGACCCAGTACTTC,CASSFPSRLETQYF
once,TRBV19,TRBJ2-1,12,.,TGTGCCAGTAGTAAGACTAACAATGAGCAGTTCTTC,CASSKTNNEQFF
.,TRBV7-2,TRBJ2-1,15,.,TGTGCCAGCAGCCCGAGACCCCCCCCGGGCAATGAGCAGTTCTTC,CASSPRPPPGNEQFF
.,TRBV6-5,TRBJ2-7,14,.,TGTGCCAGCAGTCCGCGCGACACCCCCTACGAGCAGTACTTC,CASSPRDTPYEQYF
.,TRBV9,TRBJ1-2,14,.,TGTGCCAGCAGCTCCTACTCCGGGGACTATGGCTACACCTTC,CASSSYSGDYGYTF
.,TRBV5-1,TRBJ2-3,15,.,TGCGCCAGCAGCTTGGAGGGGTTGAAAGCAGATACGCAGTATTTT,CASSLEGLKADTQYF
.,TRBV6-6,TRBJ1-2,14,TRBD1,TGTGCCAGCAGTTACGAGGACAGGAACTATGGCTACACCTTC,CASSYEDRNYGYTF
.,TRBV5-4,TRBJ2-1,15,.,TGTGCCAGCAGCTTGGAAGGTAACTACAACAATGAGCAGTTCTTC,CASSLEGNYNNEQFF